This is a list of T cell receptor beta chains from one sample in a study of shared clonotypes between healthy human individuals. Measured with immunoSEQ multiplex PCR; TCRdb has only the in-frame clones, and not every one. Altogether some 1,100,000 clones are present, around 78% being singletons, with the ten largest covering around 0.47%. Material: memory CD4+ T cells from PBMCs. The origin of the receptors is a man between 18 and 35 years old in good health. Some clones in this sample may be carry-over from other donors' samples. CDR3s include the opening cysteine and the closing phenylalanine or tryptophan. D genes are given only for firm matches. The size field is filled for only some rows; it gives once, few, many or a size class.

j_call clone_size d_call v_call cdr3_aa cdr3_nt
TRBJ1-3 . . TRBV7-9 CASSPYSGNTIYF TGTGCCAGCAGCCCATACTCTGGAAACACCATATATTTT
TRBJ2-5 . . TRBV7-2 CASTLLFWDTQETQYF TGTGCCAGCACCCTCCTTTTTTGGGATACGCAAGAGACCCAGTACTTC
TRBJ2-7 . . TRBV30 CAWSVLGPPYEQYF TGTGCCTGGAGTGTACTGGGACCCCCCTACGAGCAGTACTTC
TRBJ2-2 . . TRBV27 CASSFGATGELFF TGTGCCAGCAGTTTTGGGGCCACCGGGGAGCTGTTTTTT
TRBJ2-3 . . TRBV15 CATSRGRSSEGTDTQYF TGTGCCACCAGCCGAGGAAGGTCGTCGGAAGGGACAGATACGCAGTATTTT
TRBJ1-4 . . TRBV7-2 CASSQRGQNEKLFF TGTGCCAGCAGCCAAAGGGGACAAAATGAAAAACTGTTTTTT
TRBJ2-7 once . TRBV18 CASSPPSGSPYEQYF TGTGCCAGCTCACCACCGTCTGGCTCACCCTACGAGCAGTACTTC
TRBJ1-3 few . TRBV28 CASSRIADSGNTIYF TGTGCCAGCAGTCGCATCGCTGACTCTGGAAACACCATATATTTT
TRBJ2-5 . . TRBV4-1 CASSQDDRLQETQYF TGCGCCAGCAGCCAAGATGACAGGCTCCAAGAGACCCAGTACTTC
TRBJ1-1 . . TRBV7-9 CASSLAQGNTEAFF TGTGCCAGCAGCTTAGCGCAGGGGAACACTGAAGCTTTCTTT
TRBJ2-1 once . TRBV7-2 CASSPSRPSEQFF TGTGCCAGCAGCCCCTCGAGACCTAGTGAGCAGTTCTTC
TRBJ1-4 . . TRBV28 CASSLSEKLFF TGTGCCAGCAGTTTGTCTGAAAAACTGTTTTTT
TRBJ2-1 . . TRBV7-3 CASSGFGEIEQFF TGTGCCAGCAGCGGTTTTGGAGAGATTGAGCAGTTCTTC
TRBJ2-3 . TRBD1 TRBV19 CASSTWDRDTQYF TGTGCCAGTAGTACCTGGGACAGAGATACGCAGTATTTT
TRBJ1-1 . . TRBV10-3 CAISENGGENTEAFF TGTGCCATCAGTGAGAACGGAGGGGAGAACACTGAAGCTTTCTTT
TRBJ2-2 few . TRBV29-1 CSVGQTNTGELFF TGCAGCGTGGGACAAACGAACACCGGGGAGCTGTTTTTT
TRBJ1-2 few . TRBV20-1 CSASVQDGYTF TGCAGTGCTAGTGTCCAGGATGGCTACACCTTC
TRBJ2-1 . . TRBV7-2 CASSSRGADEQFF TGTGCCAGCAGCTCAAGGGGGGCAGATGAGCAGTTCTTC
TRBJ1-5 . . TRBV7-9 CASSLAGHQPQHF TGTGCCAGCAGCTTAGCGGGGCATCAGCCCCAGCATTTT
TRBJ2-7 few . TRBV6-6 CASISVVGEEYF TGTGCCAGCATAAGTGTAGTAGGGGAAGAGTACTTC
TRBJ1-5 . . TRBV28 CASSFVSNQPQHF TGTGCCAGCAGTTTCGTCAGCAATCAGCCCCAGCATTTT
TRBJ1-3 once . TRBV6-5 CASRSRDGGNTIYF TGTGCCAGCAGGTCCCGGGACGGTGGAAACACCATATATTTT
TRBJ2-6 . . TRBV5-1 CASSLQTSTSGANVLTF TGCGCCAGCAGCTTGCAAACATCTACTTCTGGGGCCAACGTCCTGACTTTC
TRBJ2-7 . . TRBV15 CATSRVGLMSNEQYF TGTGCCACCAGCAGAGTGGGTTTGATGAGTAACGAGCAGTACTTC
TRBJ2-7 . . TRBV7-8 CASSPAFYSYEQYF TGTGCCAGCAGCCCAGCATTCTACTCCTACGAGCAGTACTTC
TRBJ2-1 . TRBD2 TRBV6-1 CASIPSGSLREQFF TGTGCCAGCATCCCTAGCGGGAGTCTCCGGGAGCAGTTCTTC
TRBJ1-2 . TRBD1 TRBV29-1 CSVVGQGGDYGHTF TGCAGCGTTGTGGGACAGGGGGGAGACTATGGCCACACCTTC
TRBJ2-3 . TRBD2 TRBV29-1 CSVPATSGSTDTQYF TGCAGCGTCCCAGCCACTAGCGGGAGCACAGATACGCAGTATTTT
TRBJ2-7 . . TRBV7-7 CASSLGLGRNEQYF TGTGCCAGCAGCTTGGGCTTAGGGCGTAACGAGCAGTACTTC
TRBJ1-1 . TRBD1 TRBV18 CASSPKQGMNTEAFF TGTGCCAGCTCACCCAAACAGGGGATGAACACTGAAGCTTTCTTT
TRBJ1-5 few . TRBV5-1 CASAAGFNQPQHF TGCGCCAGCGCGGCAGGGTTCAATCAGCCCCAGCATTTT
TRBJ1-3 . . TRBV11-1 CASSLMSAGNTIYF TGTGCCAGCAGCCTTATGTCGGCTGGAAACACCATATATTTT
TRBJ1-1 . . TRBV7-3 CASSLDRLNTEAFF TGTGCCAGCAGCTTAGACAGACTGAACACTGAAGCTTTCTTT
TRBJ2-7 few . TRBV19 CASQGGLLSSYEQYF TGTGCCAGTCAAGGGGGGCTCCTCTCCTCCTACGAGCAGTACTTC
TRBJ2-7 . . TRBV9 CASSVGWTSYEQYF TGTGCCAGCAGCGTAGGGTGGACCTCCTACGAGCAGTACTTC
TRBJ2-7 . . TRBV5-4 CASSLASAGAGEQYF TGTGCCAGCAGCTTGGCCTCGGCAGGGGCCGGCGAGCAGTACTTC
TRBJ2-3 . . TRBV11-3 CASSERFPDTQYF TGTGCCAGCAGCGAACGATTTCCAGATACGCAGTATTTT
TRBJ2-3 . . TRBV6-6 CASSQPSDPTPTQYF TGTGCCAGCAGTCAACCTTCCGACCCGACCCCCACGCAGTATTTT
TRBJ2-2 . . TRBV11-2 CASSPRTAVTGELFF TGTGCCAGCAGCCCGAGGACAGCGGTCACCGGGGAGCTGTTTTTT
TRBJ1-5 . . TRBV4-1 CASSQGSSNQPQHF TGCGCCAGCAGCCAAGGCAGTAGCAATCAGCCCCAGCATTTT
TRBJ2-3 . TRBD2 TRBV2 CASSWTSGRAADTQYF TGTGCCAGCAGTTGGACTAGCGGGAGGGCCGCAGATACGCAGTATTTT
TRBJ2-1 . TRBD1 TRBV6-6 CASSFTDGQVSNEQFF TGTGCCAGCAGTTTTACAGACGGACAGGTGAGCAATGAGCAGTTCTTC
TRBJ1-5 few . TRBV30 CAYSGTSDQPQHF TGTGCCTACAGCGGGACATCCGATCAGCCCCAGCATTTT
TRBJ2-7 . TRBD1 TRBV7-2 CASSRGQGSTYEQYF TGTGCCAGCAGCCGTGGACAGGGGTCAACCTACGAGCAGTACTTC
TRBJ2-2 . . TRBV5-3 CARTLGPYTGELFF TGTGCCAGAACCCTGGGACCTTACACCGGGGAGCTGTTTTTT
TRBJ1-3 few TRBD1 TRBV6-1 CATRTGHFSGNTIYF TGTGCCACACGGACAGGCCATTTCTCTGGAAACACCATATATTTT
TRBJ2-2 . TRBD2 TRBV19 CASSPRLAGNTGELFF TGTGCCAGTAGTCCCCGACTAGCGGGGAACACCGGGGAGCTGTTTTTT